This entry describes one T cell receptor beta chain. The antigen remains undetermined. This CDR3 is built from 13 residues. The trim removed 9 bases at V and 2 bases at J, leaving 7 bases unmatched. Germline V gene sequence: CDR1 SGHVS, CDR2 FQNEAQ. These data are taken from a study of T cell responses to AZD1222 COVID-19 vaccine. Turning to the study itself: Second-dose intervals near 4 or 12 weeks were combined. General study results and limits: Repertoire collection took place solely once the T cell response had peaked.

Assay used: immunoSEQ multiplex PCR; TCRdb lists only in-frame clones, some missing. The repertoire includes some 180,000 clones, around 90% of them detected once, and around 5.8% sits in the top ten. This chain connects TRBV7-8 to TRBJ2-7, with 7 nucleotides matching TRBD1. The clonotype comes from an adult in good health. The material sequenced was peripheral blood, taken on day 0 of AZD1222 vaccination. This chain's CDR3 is CASVTGQAYEQYF. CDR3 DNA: TGTGCCAGTGTGACAGGGCAAGCCTACGAGCAGTACTTC.